This T cell receptor beta chain is from a study of blood T cells in healthy people across ages. Study information: Template switching captured about one barcoded beta molecule per two T cells.

Study findings and constraints: Diversity was estimated from one million T cells, and these estimates were considered underestimates.

At least 7 million PBMCs were isolated per sample. A minimum of 5.5 micrograms of total RNA was extracted per sample. Regarding this clonotype: Its antigen is still unknown.

Through a sample-barcoded 5' primer and a J-beta primer mix, a second PCR was run for 7 to 11 cycles. TCRdb re-analysed the 5' RACE reads in MiXCR, keeping a single row per CDR3 protein. The sample lists 700,000 to 1,000,000 distinct CDR3 sequences, under 55% occurring once. This TCR was sampled from a man aged 55 to 69 in good health. Sequenced sample: blood.

The CDR3 DNA follows: TGTGCCAGCAGTTTAGTTGTGGGACAGATAACAGATACGCAGTATTTT. Translated: CASSLVVGQITDTQYF. The chain uses TRBV12-3 or TRBV12-4 and TRBJ2-3; 7 nucleotides align to TRBD1. This CDR3 comprises 16 residues. V shed 1 base, J shed 3 bases, and the junction held 7 bases outside the gene matches.